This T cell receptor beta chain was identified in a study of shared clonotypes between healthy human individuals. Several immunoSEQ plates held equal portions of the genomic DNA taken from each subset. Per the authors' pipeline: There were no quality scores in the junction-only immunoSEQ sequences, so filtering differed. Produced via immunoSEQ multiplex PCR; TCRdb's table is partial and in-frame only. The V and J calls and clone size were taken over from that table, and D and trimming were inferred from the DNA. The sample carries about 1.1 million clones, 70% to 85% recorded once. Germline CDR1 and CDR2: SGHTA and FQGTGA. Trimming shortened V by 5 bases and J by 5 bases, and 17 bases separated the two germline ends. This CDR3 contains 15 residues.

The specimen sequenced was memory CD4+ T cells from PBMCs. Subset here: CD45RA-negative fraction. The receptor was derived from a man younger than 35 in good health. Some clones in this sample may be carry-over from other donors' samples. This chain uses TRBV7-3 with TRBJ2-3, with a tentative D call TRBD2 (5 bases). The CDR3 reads CASSLTHLAGDTQYF. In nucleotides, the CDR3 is TGTGCCAGCAGCCTGACCCACCTAGCCGGAGATACGCAGTATTTT.